The 21 T cell receptor beta chains in this list originate from one sample, sequenced in a study of patients and donors after allogeneic stem cell transplantation (dated by TCRdb to 2020 to 2022). The library was prepared using RT-PCR. TCRdb lists the instrument as NextSeq 550. TCRdb itself trimmed the public reads at Q25 with fastp, ran MiXCR and retained productive beta chains. Rows are unified per CDR3 protein, each entry keeping the most common DNA and genes. The sample table records about 1,800 distinct CDR3 sequences; approximately 15% of these occur just once. Of the sample, about 12% falls within the top ten clones. The source material was blood, either unsorted or a sorted T cell fraction (not recorded which). These receptors were taken from a human donor who was either an allogeneic HSCT recipient or a stem cell or donor lymphocyte infusion donor (not recorded which). It is not recorded whose cells these are; they may come from a transplant donor.

The rearrangement links TRBV20-1 to TRBJ1-2; D remains ambiguous. CDR3 length equals 11 residues. Trimming cost V 0 bases and J 8 bases, with 7 bases left between them. Looked up from germline, CDR1 is DFQATT and CDR2 is SNEGSKA (reference sequence). CDR3 residues: CSARDSRGYTF. As DNA, the CDR3 is TGCAGTGCTAGAGACAGTCGGGGCTACACCTTC.

This clonotype is large. The chain is built from TRBV5-1 and TRBJ2-5; tentatively, D is TRBD2 (6 bases). Germline V gene data show CDR1 as SGHRS and CDR2 as YFSETQ. This CDR3 comprises 13 residues. Trimming removed 3 bases at V and 1 base at J, with 7 bases between. The CDR3 spells CASSWGVQETQYF. The CDR3 coding sequence is TGCGCCAGCAGCTGGGGGGTCCAAGAGACCCAGTACTTC.

In its sample, this clonotype was seen a few times. V is TRBV9 and J is TRBJ1-2; TRBD1 is a possible D gene (6 bases). V lost 0 bases to trimming and J lost 0 bases, with 12 bases between them. From germline, CDR1 is SGDLS and CDR2 YYNGEE. The CDR3 length is 16 residues. Here the CDR3 reads CASSVAQGWSNYGYTF. The CDR3 DNA reads as TGTGCCAGCAGCGTAGCTCAGGGGTGGTCTAACTATGGCTACACCTTC.

In this sample, this clonotype is large. The genes are TRBV11-2 and TRBJ2-5; D not resolved. The CDR3 extends over 13 amino acids. Germline V gene data show CDR1 as SGHAT and CDR2 as FQNNGV. The ends were cut back, 0 bases at V and 7 bases at J, with 9 bases in the middle. DNA of the CDR3: TGTGCCAGCAGCTTAGAGAGCGCCGGGACCCAGTACTTC. Its translation: CASSLESAGTQYF.

This clonotype has a handful of counts. The rearrangement links TRBV30 to TRBJ2-1; D is ambiguous. The CDR3 length is 12 residues. The germline V gene encodes CDR1 GTSNPN and CDR2 SVGIG (reference sequence). V lost 0 bases and J lost 10, with 10 bases in between. CDR3 sequence (DNA): TGTGCCTGGAGTGTACTGTTGGGGGAGCAGTTCTTC. As protein: CAWSVLLGEQFF.

The chain combines TRBV7-2 with TRBJ1-1; no clear D. The CDR3 covers 13 residues. With 4 bases removed from V and 7 bases from J, the gap between germline ends came to 13 bases. CDR1 SGHTA and CDR2 FQGNSA come from the germline V gene. The CDR3 loop reads CASSSLRWGEAFF. CDR3 DNA: TGTGCCAGCAGCTCCCTGAGGTGGGGTGAAGCTTTCTTT.

By share, this clonotype counts as medium-sized (0.01 to 0.1%). This chain joins TRBV11-2 and TRBJ2-5, with 9 positions matching TRBD2. CDR3 length: 15 residues. The V gene end was trimmed by 1 base and the J gene end by 4 bases; junction bases not matched to a gene: 4. The germline V gene has CDR1 SGHAT and CDR2 FQNNGV. Here the CDR3 reads CASSLGRAGGETQYF. In DNA, the CDR3 is TGTGCCAGCAGCTTAGGAAGAGCGGGGGGAGAGACCCAGTACTTC.

This clonotype was counted a few times. The V call is TRBV7-3, the J call TRBJ2-5, with D perhaps being TRBD1 or TRBD2 (5 bases each). Germline V gives CDR1 SGHTA, CDR2 FQGTGA. V was pared by 5 bases and J by 3 bases, with 22 bases between. The CDR3 is 17 amino acids. CDR3 bases: TGTGCCAGCAGCCCACTAGTCTCGAGGGGCGGAGAAGAGACCCAGTACTTC. Its translation: CASSPLVSRGGEETQYF.

In this sample, this clonotype is large. The chain links TRBV30 to TRBJ2-7; weak D call: TRBD1 (5 bases). Trimming pared 1 base from V and 7 bases from J, leaving 11 bases between. The CDR3 covers 12 residues. Germline V gene lookup returns CDR1 GTSNPN and CDR2 SVGIG (reference sequence). CDR3: CAWSEGSSEQYF. The CDR3 DNA is TGTGCCTGGAGTGAGGGGTCAAGTGAGCAGTACTTC.

The rearrangement joins TRBV28 to TRBJ2-7; unclear D gene. The germline V gene has CDR1 MDHEN and CDR2 SYDVKM. The CDR3 has 11 residues. V dropped 4 bases and J dropped 3 bases, with 4 bases sitting between them. The CDR3 coding sequence is TGTGCCAGCAGTTCCGGCTACGAGCAGTACTTC. Residues: CASSSGYEQYF. Looking up the rest from reference TRBV28 and TRBJ2-7 gives the full variable domain: DVKVTQSSRYLVKRTGEKVFLECVQDMDHENMFWYRQDPGLGLRLIYFSYDVKMKEKGDIPEGYSVSREKKERFSLILESASTNQTSMYLCASSSGYEQYFGPGTRLTVT.

This clonotype qualifies as medium-sized. This chain links TRBV6-2 or TRBV6-3 with TRBJ2-3; 12 bases align to TRBD2. The germline V gene has CDR1 MNHEY and CDR2 SVGEGT. The CDR3 is made up of 16 amino acids. The trim removed 6 bases at V and 2 bases at J, leaving 6 bases unmatched. The CDR3 region is CASSLGTSGPTDTQYF. For the CDR3, the DNA is TGTGCCAGCAGCCTCGGGACTAGCGGGCCCACAGATACGCAGTATTTT.

By share, this clonotype ranks as large (0.1 to 1%). The chain recombines TRBV6-2 or TRBV6-3 with TRBJ2-3, with 9 bases aligning to TRBD2. J was trimmed by 4 bases and V by 2 bases; bases with no gene match: 7. CDR3 length: 16 amino acids. Germline V CDR1 and CDR2: MNHEY, SVGEGT. The CDR3 loop reads CASSYEAGGAPDTQYF. The DNA for the CDR3 is TGTGCCAGCAGTTACGAAGCGGGGGGCGCTCCAGATACGCAGTATTTT.

By share of the sample, this clonotype is large. V usage is TRBV5-1 and J usage is TRBJ1-1; 8 bases line up with TRBD1. Germline CDR1 reads SGHRS; CDR2 reads YFSETQ. J was trimmed by 3 bases and V by 1 base; bases with no gene match: 2. The CDR3 spans 14 residues. This CDR3 is CASSLMTGDTEAFF. The CDR3 region has the DNA TGCGCCAGCAGCTTGATGACAGGGGACACTGAAGCTTTCTTT.

This clonotype is medium-sized. This chain joins TRBV12-3 or TRBV12-4 and TRBJ1-2, with D perhaps TRBD1 (5 bases). V gave up 5 bases and J gave up 4 bases, with 11 bases separating them. This CDR3 region has 13 residues. Here the CDR3 DNA reads TGTGCCAGCAGTCTCCGGGACGGCTATGGCTACACCTTC. Its translation is CASSLRDGYGYTF.

The chain combines TRBV27 with TRBJ2-7, with D perhaps being TRBD1 or TRBD2 (5 bases each). CDR1 MNHEY and CDR2 SMNVEV come from the germline V gene (reference sequence). Trimming cost V 0 bases and J 0 bases, with 12 bases left between them. The CDR3 consists of 16 residues. CDR3 DNA sequence: TGTGCCAGCAGTTTATCGTGGGACCGAAGCTCCTACGAGCAGTACTTC. This gives the protein CASSLSWDRSSYEQYF.

The J gene is TRBJ1-5, the V gene TRBV15, with TRBD1 identical over 7 bases. CDR3 length: 13 amino acids. Germline V gene sequence: CDR1 LNHNV, CDR2 YYDKDF (reference sequence). With V trimmed by 6 bases and J by 5 bases, 4 bases remained unmatched. The CDR3 sequence is CATRGDSHQPQHF. The CDR3, as DNA: TGTGCCACCAGGGGGGACAGTCATCAGCCCCAGCATTTT.

Sample share makes this clonotype large (0.1 to 1%). This chain uses TRBV11-2 with TRBJ2-5, with D uncertain. The V end was cut by 2 bases, the J end by 1 base, with 11 bases between. Germline CDR1 is SGHAT and CDR2 is FQNNGV. The CDR3 is 15 residues long. CDR3 nucleotides: TGTGCCAGCAGCTTAATGGGCAGCTCCCAAGAGACCCAGTACTTC. Its protein product is CASSLMGSSQETQYF.

The genes are TRBV6-1 and TRBJ2-3; D gene ambiguous. Trimming removed 5 bases from V and 4 bases from J, with 16 bases in between. CDR1 is MNHNS, CDR2 SASEGT, per germline. This CDR3 is 15 amino acids long. For the CDR3, the DNA is TGTGCCAGCAGTCGGGCCCGAGGTATCCCAGATACGCAGTATTTT. Encoded protein: CASSRARGIPDTQYF.

J is TRBJ1-1 and V is TRBV7-2, with D unresolved. Germline V lookup: CDR1 SGHTA, CDR2 FQGNSA. The CDR3 length is 14 residues. Trimming took off 5 bases at V and 0 bases at J, with 10 bases between the two ends. CDR3 residues: CASSLRNLNTEAFF. The DNA of the CDR3 is TGTGCCAGCAGCCTAAGGAACCTGAACACTGAAGCTTTCTTT.

The V call is TRBV7-2, the J call TRBJ2-3; D uncertain. Trimming removed 7 bases from V and 6 bases from J, with 11 bases in between. The germline V gene has CDR1 SGHTA and CDR2 FQGNSA. The CDR3 length is 12 residues. The CDR3 DNA is TGTGCCAGCACCCCCGGGTCGGATACGCAGTATTTT. Protein sequence: CASTPGSDTQYF.

The CDR3 coding sequence is TGTGCCAGCAGCTTGGGAGGGTCCTCGCCGGGCTCCCCCTCCTACGAGCAGTACTTC. Translated: CASSLGGSSPGSPSYEQYF. V gene TRBV5-6 combines with J gene TRBJ2-7; D may be TRBD2 (5 bases). The CDR3 covers 19 residues. Trimming removed 0 bases from V and 0 bases from J, with 22 bases in between. Germline V gene lookup returns CDR1 SGHDT and CDR2 YYEEEE.